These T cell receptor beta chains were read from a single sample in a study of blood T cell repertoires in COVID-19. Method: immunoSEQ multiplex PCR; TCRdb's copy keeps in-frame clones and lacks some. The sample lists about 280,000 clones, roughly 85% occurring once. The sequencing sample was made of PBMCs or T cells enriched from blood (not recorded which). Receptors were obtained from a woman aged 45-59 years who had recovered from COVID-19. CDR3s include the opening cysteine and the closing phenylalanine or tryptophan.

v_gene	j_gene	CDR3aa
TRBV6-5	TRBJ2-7	CASSYSQASSYEQYF
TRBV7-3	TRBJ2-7	CASSLAGAGEQYF
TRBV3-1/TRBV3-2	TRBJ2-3	CASSQDRGGKRYTDTQYF
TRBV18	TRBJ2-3	CASSQRTATSTDTQYF
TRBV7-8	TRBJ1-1	CASSSYAFTGGNTEAFF
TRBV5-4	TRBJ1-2	CASSLGASLNYGYTF
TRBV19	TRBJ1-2	CASRYRGVDYGYTF
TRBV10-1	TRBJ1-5	CASSEAQGMSLSNQPQHF
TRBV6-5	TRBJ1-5	CASSRDRGSWQPQHF
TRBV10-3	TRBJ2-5	CAISELLETQYF
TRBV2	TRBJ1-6	CASRTGSSYNSPLHF
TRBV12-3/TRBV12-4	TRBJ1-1	CASSFGSRGEAFF
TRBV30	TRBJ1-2	CAWDTGVGYGYTF
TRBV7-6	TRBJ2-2	CASSSGQAYTGELFF
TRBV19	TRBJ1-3	CASSNKPTGTVSRNTIYF
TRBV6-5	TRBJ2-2	CVVKREADTGELFF
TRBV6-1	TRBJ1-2	CASSDGRNYGYTF
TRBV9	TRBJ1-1	CASSTRTENTEAFF
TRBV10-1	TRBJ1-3	CASQGASGNTIYF
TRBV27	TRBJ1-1	CASSMRTGLGDTEAFF
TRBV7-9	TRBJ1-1	CASSLAVDSGWTFF
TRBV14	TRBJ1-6	CASSPGYNSPLHF
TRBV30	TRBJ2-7	CAWQGAYEQYF
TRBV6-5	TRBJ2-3	CASSRTSGVVDTQYF
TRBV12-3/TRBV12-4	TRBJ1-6	CASSRDRSSPLHF
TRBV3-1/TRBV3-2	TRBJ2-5	CASSQDPRGGQETQYF
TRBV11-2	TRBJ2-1	CASSPRRVGYNEQFF
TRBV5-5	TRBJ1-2	CASSDGQGHFYGYTF
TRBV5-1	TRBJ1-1	CASSPGQGRTTEAFF
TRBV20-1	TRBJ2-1	CSARHWDRLFF
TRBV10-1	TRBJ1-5	CASSENGQPQHF
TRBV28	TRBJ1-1	CASSPRTGGRNTEAFF
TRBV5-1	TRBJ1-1	CASSLNRGAEAFF
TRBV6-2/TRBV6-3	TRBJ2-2	CASSYVEISGITGELFF
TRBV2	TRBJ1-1	CASSGAGPTEAFF
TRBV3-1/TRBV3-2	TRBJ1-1	CASSRTDTEAFF
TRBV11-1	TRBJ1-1	CASTKSTARMNTEAFF
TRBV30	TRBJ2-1	CAWSTVGGRAYNEQFF
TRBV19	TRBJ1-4	CASSADRKTNEKLFF
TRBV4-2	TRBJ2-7	CASSQEEQSRYEQYF
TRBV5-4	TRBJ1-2	CASSSPAYGYGYTF
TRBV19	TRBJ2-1	CATSSIFRTINNEQFF
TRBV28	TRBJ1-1	CASSSQGVRAFF
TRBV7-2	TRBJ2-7	CASSLTGGVYEQYF
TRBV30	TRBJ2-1	CAWSDLGGSSYNEQFF
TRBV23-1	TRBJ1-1	CASSQPLPDSRGTEAFF
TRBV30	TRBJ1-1	CAWKIQEKHEAFF
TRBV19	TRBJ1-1	CASSPQGGSTEAFF
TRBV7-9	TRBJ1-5	CASSFGIDQPQHF
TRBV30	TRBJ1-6	CAWGTGTGGRPLHF
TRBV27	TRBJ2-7	CASRLYDRAYEQYF
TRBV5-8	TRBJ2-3	CASGRLAGGRTDTQYF
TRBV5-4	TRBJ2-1	CASSPDSHLYNEQFF
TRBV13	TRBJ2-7	CASSLRDRAYEQYF
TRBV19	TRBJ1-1	CASSIGLDEAFF
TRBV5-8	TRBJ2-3	CASSLLTGFTDTQYF
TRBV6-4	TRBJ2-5	CALETQYF
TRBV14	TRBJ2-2	CASSQVYGELFF